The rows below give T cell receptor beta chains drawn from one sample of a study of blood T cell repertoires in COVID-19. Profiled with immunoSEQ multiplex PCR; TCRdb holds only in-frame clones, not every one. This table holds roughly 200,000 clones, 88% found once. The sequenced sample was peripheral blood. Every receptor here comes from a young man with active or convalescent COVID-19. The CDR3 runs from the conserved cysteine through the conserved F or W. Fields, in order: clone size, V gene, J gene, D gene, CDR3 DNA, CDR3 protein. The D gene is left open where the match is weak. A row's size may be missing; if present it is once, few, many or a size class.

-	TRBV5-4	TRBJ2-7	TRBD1	TGTGCCAGCAGCCCGGGACAGTCCTACGAGCAGTACTTC	CASSPGQSYEQYF
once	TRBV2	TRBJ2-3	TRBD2	TGTGCCAGCAGTCGGACTAGCGGGGGAGATACGCAGTATTTT	CASSRTSGGDTQYF
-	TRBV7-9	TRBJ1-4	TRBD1	TGTGCCAGCAGCAATACCGGGACAGTAGAATTTGAACTGTTTTTT	CASSNTGTVEFELFF
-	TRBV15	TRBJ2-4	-	TGTGCCACCAGCAGAGGGGGTTGGAGACTGGGAGAAGAGGAGGAGTACTTC	CATSRGGWRLGEEEEYF
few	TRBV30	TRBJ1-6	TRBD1	TGTGCCTGGGCTCCGGGACAGAGATATAATTCACCCCTCCACTTT	CAWAPGQRYNSPLHF
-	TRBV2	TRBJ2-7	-	TGTGCCAGCGGCTTCCGGGACATTTCCTACGAGCAGTACTTC	CASGFRDISYEQYF
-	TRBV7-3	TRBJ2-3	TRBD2	TGTGCCAGCAGCACACCGGGACTACCGCGCCCAGATACGCAGTATTTT	CASSTPGLPRPDTQYF
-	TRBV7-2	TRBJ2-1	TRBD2	TGTGCCAGCAGCTCACCGACTAGCGGGAGACGTAATGAGCAGTTCTTC	CASSSPTSGRRNEQFF
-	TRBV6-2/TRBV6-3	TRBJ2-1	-	TGTGCCAGCAGTTACCCCGCGGATGAGCAGTTCTTC	CASSYPADEQFF
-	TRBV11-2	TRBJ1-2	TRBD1	TGTGCCAGCAGCTTAGATCTAGGGACAGGGGCCTATGGCTACACCTTC	CASSLDLGTGAYGYTF
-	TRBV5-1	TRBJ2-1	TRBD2	TGCGCCACCGCGCCGGGGGGGCCTAATGAGCAGTTCTTC	CATAPGGPNEQFF
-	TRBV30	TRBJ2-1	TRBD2	TGTGCCTGGAGTAAAACTAGCGGTAAGCAGTTCTTC	CAWSKTSGKQFF
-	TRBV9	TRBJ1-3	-	TGTGCCAGCAGCGTAGGGGAGGGGAGCTCTGGAAACACCATATATTTT	CASSVGEGSSGNTIYF
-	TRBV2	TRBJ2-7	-	TGTGCCAGCAGTGATCGTTACGAGCAGTACTTC	CASSDRYEQYF
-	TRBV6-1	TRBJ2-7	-	TGTGCCAGCAGTGACAGAGGGGAGACCGGGACAAGTTCCTACGAGCAGTACTTC	CASSDRGETGTSSYEQYF
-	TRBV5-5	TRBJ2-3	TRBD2	TGTGCCAGCAGGATAAGCGGGAGGGCTGAGTCAGATACGCAGTATTTT	CASRISGRAESDTQYF
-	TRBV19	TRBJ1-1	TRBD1	TGTGCCAGTAGTACAAAAAGACAGGGGCGCAGGTTGGACACTGAAGCTTTCTTT	CASSTKRQGRRLDTEAFF
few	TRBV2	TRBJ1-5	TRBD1	TGTGCCAGCAGCGACCCCGTCGGACAGGACAATCAGCCCCAGCATTTT	CASSDPVGQDNQPQHF
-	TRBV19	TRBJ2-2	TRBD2	TGTGCCGCCGCGGGGACTAGCGGGGGGCCGAACACCGGGGAGCTGTTTTTT	CAAAGTSGGPNTGELFF
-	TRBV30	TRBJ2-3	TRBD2	TGTGCCTGGAGCCTAGCGGGGGGTCGGGCAGATACGCAGTATTTT	CAWSLAGGRADTQYF
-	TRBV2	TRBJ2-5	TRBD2	TGTGCCAGCAGTGAACTAGCGGGGGGACAAGAGACCCAGTACTTC	CASSELAGGQETQYF
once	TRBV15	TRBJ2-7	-	TGTGCCACCAGCCGAGAGGATCCTAGCGCCCCGTACGAGCAGTACTTC	CATSREDPSAPYEQYF
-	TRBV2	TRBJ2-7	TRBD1	TGTGCCAGCAGAATGGACAGGGTGAGCTCCTACGAGCAGTACTTC	CASRMDRVSSYEQYF
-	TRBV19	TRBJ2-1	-	TGTGCCAGTTATTTTGACAATGAGCAGTTCTTC	CASYFDNEQFF
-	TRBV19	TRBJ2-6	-	TGTGCCAGTAGTATCGTTAGGGGGGGAAGTAAAGGGGCCAACGTCCTGACTTTC	CASSIVRGGSKGANVLTF
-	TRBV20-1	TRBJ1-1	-	TGCAGTGCTAGAGAATTCTCTAGAGCTTTCTTT	CSAREFSRAFF
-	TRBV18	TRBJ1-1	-	TGTGCCAGCTCACCGGGGAGGCACACTGAAGCTTTCTTT	CASSPGRHTEAFF
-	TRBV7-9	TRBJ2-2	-	TGTGCCAGCAGTCAGAGGGCGGTCGGGGAGCTGTTTTTT	CASSQRAVGELFF
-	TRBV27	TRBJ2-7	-	TGTGCCAGCAGTTTACAGGGGCCCTACGAGCAGTACTTC	CASSLQGPYEQYF
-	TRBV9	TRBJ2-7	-	TGTGCCAGCAGGGGGACTGGGGACTTGCATAAGTTGGGCTACGAGCAGTACTTC	CASRGTGDLHKLGYEQYF
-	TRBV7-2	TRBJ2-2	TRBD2	TGTGCCAGCAGCTCCCTTTGGGAGGGGCCCGGGGAGCTGTTTTTT	CASSSLWEGPGELFF
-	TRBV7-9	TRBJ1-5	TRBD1	TGTGCCAGCAGCACGCAGGGGGCCGATCAGCCCCAGCATTTT	CASSTQGADQPQHF
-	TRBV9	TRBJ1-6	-	TGTGCCAGCAGCGTTCCAGGGGCAAATTCACCCCTCCACTTT	CASSVPGANSPLHF
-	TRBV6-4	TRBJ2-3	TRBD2	TGTGCCAGCAGCGCGGGACTAGCGGACACAGATACGCAGTATTTT	CASSAGLADTDTQYF
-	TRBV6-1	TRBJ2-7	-	TGTGCCAGCAGTGAAGCGGGACAATACGAGCAGTACTTC	CASSEAGQYEQYF
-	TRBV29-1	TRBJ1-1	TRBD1	TGCAGCGGCATGGGACAGTTGAACACTGAAGCTTTCTTT	CSGMGQLNTEAFF
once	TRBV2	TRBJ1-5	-	TGTGCCAGCAACTCAGACACTCAGCCCCAGCATTTT	CASNSDTQPQHF
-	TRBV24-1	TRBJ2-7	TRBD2	TGTGCCACCAGTGATGGACTAGCGGGAGACGAGCAGTACTTC	CATSDGLAGDEQYF
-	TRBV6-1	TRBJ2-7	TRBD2	TGTGCCAGCAGTGAATCGGGCGGGAGGGCCTTTTACGAGCAGTACTTC	CASSESGGRAFYEQYF
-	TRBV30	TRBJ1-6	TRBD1	TGTGCCTGGAGTGAAATGGAGGGGGCGAATTCACCCCTCCACTTT	CAWSEMEGANSPLHF
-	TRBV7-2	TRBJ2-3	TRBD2	TGTGCCAGCAGCTCGGGACTAGCGGGGTCCACAGATACGCAGTATTTT	CASSSGLAGSTDTQYF
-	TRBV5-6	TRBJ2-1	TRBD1	TGTGCCAGCAGCCAGACAGGGGGCAGAGAGCAGTTCTTC	CASSQTGGREQFF
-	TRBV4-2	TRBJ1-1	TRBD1	TGTGCCAGCAGCCAAGATACGGACAGGGTGAACACTGAAGCTTTCTTT	CASSQDTDRVNTEAFF
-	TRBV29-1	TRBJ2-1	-	TGCAGCGTTGAAGCTGGCAGGGGATCCTACAATGAGCAGTTCTTC	CSVEAGRGSYNEQFF
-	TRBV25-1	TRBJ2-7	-	TGTGCCAGCAGTGAATCGGGGGGCCCAAGCTCCTACGAGCAGTACTTC	CASSESGGPSSYEQYF
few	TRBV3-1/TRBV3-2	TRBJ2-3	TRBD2	TGTGCCAGCAGCCTGTGGCGGGAGTTGGGAGATACGCAGTATTTT	CASSLWRELGDTQYF
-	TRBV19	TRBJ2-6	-	TGTGCCAGTAGTATGTTGGGCAAAAGCTCTGGGGCCAACGTCCTGACTTTC	CASSMLGKSSGANVLTF
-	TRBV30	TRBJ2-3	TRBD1	TGTGCCTGGAAAACAGGGGGAGCAGATACGCAGTATTTT	CAWKTGGADTQYF
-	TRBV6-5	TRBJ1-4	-	TGTGCCAGCAGCCTATCTGGACGGGGTAATGAAAAACTGTTTTTT	CASSLSGRGNEKLFF
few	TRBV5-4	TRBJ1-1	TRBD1	TGTGCCAGCAGCCACGACAGGGCCCTGGCCACTGAAGCTTTCTTT	CASSHDRALATEAFF
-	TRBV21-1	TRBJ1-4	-	TGTGCCAGTCATGACGGACAAGTTTTTATCGTGGGGGGGAATGAAAAACTGTTTTTT	CASHDGQVFIVGGNEKLFF
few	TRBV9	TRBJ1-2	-	TGTGCCAGCAGCGCACGGGACTCAGGTTTGGATGGCTACACCTTC	CASSARDSGLDGYTF
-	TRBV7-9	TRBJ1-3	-	TGTGCCAGCAGGATGCTGAGGGACACCCGCTCTGGAAACACCATATATTTT	CASRMLRDTRSGNTIYF
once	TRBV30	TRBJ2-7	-	TGTGCCTGGAGTCTGGCGGAGCAGCAGTACTTC	CAWSLAEQQYF